The present TCR beta chain was sequenced within a study of CD8 T cells in ankylosing spondylitis. Study observations and caveats: Enrichment of disease-linked clones was reportedly significant in matched ankylosing spondylitis synovial fluid. What seemed typical of ankylosing spondylitis blood was a TCR beta motif built from several highly homologous variants.

MiXCR, run by TCRdb on the 5' RACE reads, gives a single entry per CDR3 protein. Of fewer than 250,000 distinct CDR3 sequences in the sample, approximately 20% were seen once. This CDR3 has 15 amino acids. V was pared by 0 bases and J by 4 bases, with 10 bases between. Germline values: CDR1 MDHEN, CDR2 SYDVKM. As to this clonotype: Its antigen is not identified.

This TCR derives from a male donor with ankylosing spondylitis. Source material: blood, either unsorted or a sorted T cell fraction (not recorded which). The chain uses TRBV28 and TRBJ2-1; no reliable D call. The CDR3 reads CASSLWASPYNEQFF. Here the CDR3 DNA reads TGTGCCAGCAGTTTATGGGCCAGCCCATACAATGAGCAGTTCTTC.